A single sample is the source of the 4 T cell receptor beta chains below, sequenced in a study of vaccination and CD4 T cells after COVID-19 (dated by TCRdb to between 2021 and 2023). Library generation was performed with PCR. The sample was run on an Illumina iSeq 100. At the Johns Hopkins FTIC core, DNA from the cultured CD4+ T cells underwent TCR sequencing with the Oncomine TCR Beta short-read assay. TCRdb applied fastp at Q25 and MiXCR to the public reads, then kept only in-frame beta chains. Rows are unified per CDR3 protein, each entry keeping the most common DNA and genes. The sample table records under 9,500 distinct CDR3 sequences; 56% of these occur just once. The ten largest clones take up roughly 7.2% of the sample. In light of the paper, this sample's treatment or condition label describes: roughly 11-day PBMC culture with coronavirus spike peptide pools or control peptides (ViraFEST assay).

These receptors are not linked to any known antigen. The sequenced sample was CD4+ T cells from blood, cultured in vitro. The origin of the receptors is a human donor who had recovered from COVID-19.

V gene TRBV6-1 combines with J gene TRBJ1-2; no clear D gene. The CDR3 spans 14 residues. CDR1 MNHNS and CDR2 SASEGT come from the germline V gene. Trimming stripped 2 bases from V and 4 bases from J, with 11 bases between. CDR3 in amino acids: CASSERLERYGYTF. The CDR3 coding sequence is TGTGCCAGCAGTGAAAGGCTCGAACGCTATGGCTACACCTTC.

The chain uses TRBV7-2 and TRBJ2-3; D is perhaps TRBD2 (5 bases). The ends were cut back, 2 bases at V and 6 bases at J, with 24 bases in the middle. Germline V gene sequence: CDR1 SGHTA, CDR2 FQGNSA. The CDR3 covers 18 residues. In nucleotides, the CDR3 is TGTGCCAGCAGCTTAAGGTCGGGAAGCGGACTCATTCGGGATACGCAGTATTTT. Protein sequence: CASSLRSGSGLIRDTQYF.

CDR3 in amino acids: CASSKLGAEAFF. In DNA form, the CDR3 reads TGTGCCAGTAGTAAGTTGGGGGCTGAAGCTTTCTTT. The chain has TRBV19 and TRBJ1-1; D is possibly TRBD1 (5 bases). V was clipped by 4 bases and J by 6 bases, with 9 bases between them. CDR3 size: 12 residues. Per the germline V gene, CDR1 is LNHDA and CDR2 is SQIVND (reference sequence).

The CDR3 sequence is CATSRDRRGGRHTDTQYF. The CDR3 DNA reads as TGTGCCACCAGCAGAGATCGGCGGGGCGGGAGGCACACAGATACGCAGTATTTT. This chain links TRBV15 with TRBJ2-3, with TRBD2 matching over 8 bases. This CDR3 has 18 residues. Trimming removed 0 bases from V and 2 bases from J; junction bases left unmatched: 10. CDR1 is LNHNV and CDR2 is YYDKDF in the germline V gene (reference sequence).